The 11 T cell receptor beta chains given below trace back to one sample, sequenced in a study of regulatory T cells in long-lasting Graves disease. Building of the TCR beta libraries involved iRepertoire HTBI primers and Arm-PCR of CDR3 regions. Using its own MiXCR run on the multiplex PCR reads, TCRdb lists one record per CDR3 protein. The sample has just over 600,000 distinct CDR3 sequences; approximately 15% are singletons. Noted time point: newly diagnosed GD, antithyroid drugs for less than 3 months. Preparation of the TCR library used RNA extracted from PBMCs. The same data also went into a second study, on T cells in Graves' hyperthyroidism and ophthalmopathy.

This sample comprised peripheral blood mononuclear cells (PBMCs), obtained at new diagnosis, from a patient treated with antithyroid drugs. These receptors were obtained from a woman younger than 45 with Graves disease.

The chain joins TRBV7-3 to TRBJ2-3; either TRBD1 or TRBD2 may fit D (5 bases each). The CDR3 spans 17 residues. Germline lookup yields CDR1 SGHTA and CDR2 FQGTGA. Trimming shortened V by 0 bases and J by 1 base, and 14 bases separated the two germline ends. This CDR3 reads CASSLTAGGIGTDTQYF. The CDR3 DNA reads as TGTGCCAGCAGCTTAACGGCTGGGGGTATCGGCACAGATACGCAGTATTTT.

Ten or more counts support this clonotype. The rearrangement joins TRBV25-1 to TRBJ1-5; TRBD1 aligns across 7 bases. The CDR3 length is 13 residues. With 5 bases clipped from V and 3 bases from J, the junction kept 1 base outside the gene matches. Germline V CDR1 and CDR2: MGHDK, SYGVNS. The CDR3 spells CASSTGDNQPQHF. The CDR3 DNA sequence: TGTGCCAGCAGTACAGGGGACAATCAGCCCCAGCATTTT.

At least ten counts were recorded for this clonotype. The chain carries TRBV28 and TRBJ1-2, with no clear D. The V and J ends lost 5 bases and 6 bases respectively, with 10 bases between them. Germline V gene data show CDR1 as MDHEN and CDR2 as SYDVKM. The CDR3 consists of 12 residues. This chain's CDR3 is CASSRGWDGYTF. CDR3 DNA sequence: TGTGCCAGCAGTCGCGGCTGGGATGGCTACACCTTC.

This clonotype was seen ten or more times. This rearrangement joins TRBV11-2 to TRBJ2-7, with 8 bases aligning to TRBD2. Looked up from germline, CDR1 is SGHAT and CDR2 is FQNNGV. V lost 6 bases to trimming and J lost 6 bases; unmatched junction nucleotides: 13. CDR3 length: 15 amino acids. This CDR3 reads CASRIDSGTLSEQYF. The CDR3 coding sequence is TGTGCCAGCAGGATCGATAGCGGGACGCTTTCCGAGCAGTACTTC.

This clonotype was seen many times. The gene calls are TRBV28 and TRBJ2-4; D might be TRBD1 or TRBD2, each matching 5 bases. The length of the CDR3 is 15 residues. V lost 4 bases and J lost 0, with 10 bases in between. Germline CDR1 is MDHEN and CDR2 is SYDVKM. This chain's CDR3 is CASSSRGTAKNIQYF. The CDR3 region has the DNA TGTGCCAGCAGTTCGAGAGGGACAGCCAAAAACATTCAGTACTTC.

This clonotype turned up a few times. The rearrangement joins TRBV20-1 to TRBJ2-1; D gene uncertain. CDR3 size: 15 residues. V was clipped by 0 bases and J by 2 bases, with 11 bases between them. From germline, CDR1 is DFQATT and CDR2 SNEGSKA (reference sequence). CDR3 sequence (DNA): TGCAGTGCTAGAGATCGGCATCCCACCTACAATGAGCAGTTCTTC. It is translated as CSARDRHPTYNEQFF.

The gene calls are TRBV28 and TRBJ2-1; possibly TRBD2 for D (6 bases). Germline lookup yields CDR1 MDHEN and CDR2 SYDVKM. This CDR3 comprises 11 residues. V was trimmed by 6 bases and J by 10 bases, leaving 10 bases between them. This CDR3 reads CASSAGGEQFF. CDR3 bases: TGTGCCAGCAGCGCTGGGGGGGAGCAGTTCTTC.

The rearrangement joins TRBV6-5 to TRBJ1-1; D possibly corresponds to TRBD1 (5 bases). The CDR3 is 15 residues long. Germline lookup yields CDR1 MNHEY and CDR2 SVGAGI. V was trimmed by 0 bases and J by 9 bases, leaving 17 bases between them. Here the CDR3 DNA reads TGTGCCAGCAGTTACTCGAACATAGCGGGGGAAAAAGCTTTCTTT. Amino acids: CASSYSNIAGEKAFF.

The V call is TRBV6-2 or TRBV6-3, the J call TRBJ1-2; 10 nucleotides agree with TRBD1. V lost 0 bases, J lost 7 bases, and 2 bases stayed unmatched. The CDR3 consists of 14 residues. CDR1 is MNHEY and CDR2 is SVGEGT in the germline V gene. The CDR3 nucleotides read TGTGCCAGCAGTTACTCGACAGGGGGCGGTGGCTACACCTTC. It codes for CASSYSTGGGGYTF.

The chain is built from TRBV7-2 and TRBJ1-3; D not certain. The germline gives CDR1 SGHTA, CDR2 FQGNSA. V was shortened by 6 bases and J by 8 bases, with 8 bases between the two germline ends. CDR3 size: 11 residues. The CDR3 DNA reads TGTGCCAGCAGTGATTGGTACACCATATATTTT. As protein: CASSDWYTIYF. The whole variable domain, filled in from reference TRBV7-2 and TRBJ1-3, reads GAGVSQSPSNKVTEKGKDVELRCDPISGHTALYWYRQSLGQGLEFLIYFQGNSAPDKSGLPSDRFSAERTGGSVSTLTIQRTQQEDSAVYLCASSDWYTIYFGEGSWLTVV.

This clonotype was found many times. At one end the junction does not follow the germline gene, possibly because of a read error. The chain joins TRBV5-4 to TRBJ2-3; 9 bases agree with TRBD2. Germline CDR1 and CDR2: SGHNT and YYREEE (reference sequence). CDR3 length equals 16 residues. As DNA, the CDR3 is TGTGCCAGCAGCTTGGGGGGTAGCGGGAGCAGAGATACGCAGTATTTT. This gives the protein CASSLGGSGSRDTQYF.